This TCR beta chain stems from a study of PD-L1 blockade in urothelial cancer. For the study at large: The study recovered a median of roughly 150,000 T cells per blood sample.

This clone was seen a few times. Its specificity is unknown. Time point here: pretreatment peripheral blood. There were between 1 and 8 samples from each patient, taken pretreatment and on-treatment. Measured with immunoSEQ multiplex PCR; TCRdb has only the in-frame clones, and not every one. The sample includes roughly 51,000 clones, around 79% of them seen just once. The CDR3 totals 12 residues. The germline V and J ends were trimmed by 2 bases and 6 bases, with 6 bases remaining between them. CDR1 and CDR2 from the germline V gene are SEHNR and FQNEAQ (reference sequence). Study results and caveats: Lower pretreatment blood TCR clonality, under the median, predicted better survival, researchers reported.

The sample was PBMCs, taken around atezolizumab (anti-PD-L1) treatment. The chain has TRBV7-9 and TRBJ2-3; D gene uncertain. This clonotype was obtained from a man between 65 and 80 years old with urothelial cancer. Written as DNA, the CDR3 is TGTGCCAGCAGCTTAATAAGCGATACGCAGTATTTT. This sequence encodes CASSLISDTQYF.